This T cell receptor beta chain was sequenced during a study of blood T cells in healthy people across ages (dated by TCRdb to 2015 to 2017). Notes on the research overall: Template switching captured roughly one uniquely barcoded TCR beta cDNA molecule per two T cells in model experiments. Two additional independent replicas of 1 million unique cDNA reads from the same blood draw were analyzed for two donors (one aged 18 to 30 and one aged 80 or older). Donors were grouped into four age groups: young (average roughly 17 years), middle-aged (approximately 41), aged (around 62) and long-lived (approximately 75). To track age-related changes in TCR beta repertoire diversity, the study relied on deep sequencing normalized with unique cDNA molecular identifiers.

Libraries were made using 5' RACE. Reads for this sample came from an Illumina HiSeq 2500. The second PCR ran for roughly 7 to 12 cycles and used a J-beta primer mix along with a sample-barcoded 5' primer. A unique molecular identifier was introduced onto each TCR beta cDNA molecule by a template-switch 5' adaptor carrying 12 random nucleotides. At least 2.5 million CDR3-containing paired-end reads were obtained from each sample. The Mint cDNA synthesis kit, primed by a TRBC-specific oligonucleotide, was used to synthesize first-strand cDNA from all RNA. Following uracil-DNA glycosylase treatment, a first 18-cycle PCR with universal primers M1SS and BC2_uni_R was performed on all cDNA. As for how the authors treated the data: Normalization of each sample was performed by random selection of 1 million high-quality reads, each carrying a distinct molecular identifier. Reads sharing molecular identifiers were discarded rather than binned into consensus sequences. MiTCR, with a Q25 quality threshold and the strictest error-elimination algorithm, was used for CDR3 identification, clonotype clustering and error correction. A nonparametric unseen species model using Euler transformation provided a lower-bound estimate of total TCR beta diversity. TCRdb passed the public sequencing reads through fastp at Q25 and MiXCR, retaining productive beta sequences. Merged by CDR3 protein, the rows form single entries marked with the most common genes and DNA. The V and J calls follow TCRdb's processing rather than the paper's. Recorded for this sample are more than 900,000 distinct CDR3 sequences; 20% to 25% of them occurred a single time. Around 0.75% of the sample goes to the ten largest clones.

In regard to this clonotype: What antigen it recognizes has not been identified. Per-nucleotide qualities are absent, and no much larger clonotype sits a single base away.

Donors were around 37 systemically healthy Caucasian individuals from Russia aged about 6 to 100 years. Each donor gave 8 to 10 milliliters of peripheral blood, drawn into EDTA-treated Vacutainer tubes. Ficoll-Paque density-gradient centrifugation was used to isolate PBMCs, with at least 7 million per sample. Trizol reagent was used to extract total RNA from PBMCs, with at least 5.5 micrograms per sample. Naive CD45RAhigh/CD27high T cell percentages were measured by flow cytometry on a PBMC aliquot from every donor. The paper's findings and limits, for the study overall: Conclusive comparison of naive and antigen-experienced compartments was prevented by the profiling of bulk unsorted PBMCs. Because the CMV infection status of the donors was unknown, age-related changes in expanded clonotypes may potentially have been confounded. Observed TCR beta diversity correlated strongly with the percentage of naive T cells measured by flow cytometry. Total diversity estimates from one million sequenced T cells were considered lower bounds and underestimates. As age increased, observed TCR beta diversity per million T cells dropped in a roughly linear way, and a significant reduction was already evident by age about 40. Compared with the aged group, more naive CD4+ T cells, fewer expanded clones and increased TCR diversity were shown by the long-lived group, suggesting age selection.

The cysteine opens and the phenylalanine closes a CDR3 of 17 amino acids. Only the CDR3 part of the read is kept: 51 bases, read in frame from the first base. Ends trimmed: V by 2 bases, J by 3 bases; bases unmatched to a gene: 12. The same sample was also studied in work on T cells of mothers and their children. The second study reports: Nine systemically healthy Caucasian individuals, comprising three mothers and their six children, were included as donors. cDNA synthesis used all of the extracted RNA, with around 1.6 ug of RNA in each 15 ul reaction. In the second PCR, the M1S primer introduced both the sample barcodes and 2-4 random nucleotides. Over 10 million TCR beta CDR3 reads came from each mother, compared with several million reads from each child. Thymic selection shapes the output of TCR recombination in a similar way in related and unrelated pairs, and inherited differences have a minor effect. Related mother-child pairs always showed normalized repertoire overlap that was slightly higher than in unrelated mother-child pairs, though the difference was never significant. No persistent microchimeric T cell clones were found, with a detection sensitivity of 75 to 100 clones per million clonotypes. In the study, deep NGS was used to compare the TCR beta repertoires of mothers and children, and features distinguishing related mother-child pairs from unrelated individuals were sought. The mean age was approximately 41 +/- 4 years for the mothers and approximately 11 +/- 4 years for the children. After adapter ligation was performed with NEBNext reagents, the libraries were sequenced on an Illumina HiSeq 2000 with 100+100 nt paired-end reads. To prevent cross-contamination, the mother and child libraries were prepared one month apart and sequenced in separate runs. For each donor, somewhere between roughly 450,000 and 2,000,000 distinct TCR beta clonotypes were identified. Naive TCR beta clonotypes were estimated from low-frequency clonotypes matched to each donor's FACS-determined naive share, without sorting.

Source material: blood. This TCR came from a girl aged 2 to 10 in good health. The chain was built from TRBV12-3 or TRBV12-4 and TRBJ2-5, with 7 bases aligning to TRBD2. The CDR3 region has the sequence CASSLSNRRDYEETQYF. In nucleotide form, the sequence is TGTGCCAGCAGTTTAAGTAACAGGAGGGACTACGAAGAGACCCAGTACTTC.